These 26 T cell receptor beta chains were sequenced from one sample in a study of identifying expanded T cells in peripheral blood. TCRdb's table, derived via immunoSEQ multiplex PCR, lists solely in-frame clones and lacks some. Among 90,000 to 110,000 clones listed, 88% were seen once. The material sequenced was blood. The receptors shown here come from a person aged 18-69 years in good health.

J is TRBJ2-3 and V is TRBV20-1, with D perhaps matching TRBD1 or TRBD2 (5 bases each). The CDR3 consists of 11 residues. Deletions cut 3 bases from V and 8 bases from J, with 9 bases between. Per germline, CDR1 DFQATT and CDR2 SNEGSKA (reference sequence). The CDR3 loop is CSASWGPTQYF. The DNA for the CDR3 is TGCAGTGCTAGTTGGGGACCTACGCAGTATTTT.

Remarks on this clone: The same CDR3 is also encoded by other DNA sequences in this sample. The chain is built from TRBV9 and TRBJ2-1; 9 bases agree with TRBD2. The V segment lost 2 bases and the J segment 8 bases; nucleotides outside the gene matches: 5. The germline V gene has CDR1 SGDLS and CDR2 YYNGEE. The CDR3 sequence is 14 residues long. CDR3 DNA sequence: TGTGCCAGCAGCGTGGGCGGGAGGGTGGATGAGCAGTTCTTC. Its translation: CASSVGGRVDEQFF.

This chain uses TRBV10-1 with TRBJ2-7; possible D gene TRBD1, 6 bases. Germline CDR1 and CDR2: WNHNN and SYGVQD (reference sequence). The CDR3 is 10 amino acids. V shed 10 bases and J shed 5 bases, with 9 bases lying between them. The CDR3: CATGANEQYF. CDR3 sequence (DNA): TGCGCCACAGGGGCGAACGAGCAGTACTTC.

The V and J genes are TRBV5-4 and TRBJ2-2, with TRBD2 matching over 8 bases. Losses at the gene ends were 5 bases for V and 6 bases for J; bases not matched to a gene: 15. The germline V gene has CDR1 SGHNT and CDR2 YYREEE (reference sequence). The CDR3 totals 17 residues. The CDR3 here is CASRRIRSGVVAGELFF. The CDR3 DNA follows: TGTGCCAGCAGGAGGATACGTAGCGGGGTAGTGGCCGGGGAGCTGTTTTTT.

The chain uses TRBV4-1 and TRBJ1-1; D unresolved. The CDR3 loop spans 18 amino acids. Germline V gene sequence: CDR1 MGHRA, CDR2 YSYEKL. With 0 bases removed from V and 3 bases from J, the gap between germline ends came to 20 bases. CDR3 residues: CASSQDVRDADWDTEAFF. The CDR3 DNA reads TGCGCCAGCAGCCAAGATGTTAGGGATGCGGATTGGGACACTGAAGCTTTCTTT.

The chain is built from TRBV28 and TRBJ2-3, with a tentative D call TRBD2 (5 bases). Between the trimmed V and J ends, which lost 4 bases and 5 bases, there was a span of 16 bases. CDR1 MDHEN and CDR2 SYDVKM come from the germline V gene. This CDR3 comprises 15 residues. The DNA for the CDR3 is TGTGCCAGCAGTTCGCGTCGGCGGGTAGTAGATACGCAGTATTTT. Translating it yields CASSSRRRVVDTQYF.

This chain connects TRBV19 to TRBJ1-1, with D perhaps matching TRBD1 (5 bases). The CDR3 runs 14 residues. Per the germline V gene, CDR1 is LNHDA and CDR2 is SQIVND (reference sequence). V lost 3 bases and J lost 2, with 10 bases in between. In DNA form, the CDR3 reads TGTGCCAGTAGTATTTGGAGGGGAAACACTGAAGCTTTCTTT. Translating gives CASSIWRGNTEAFF.

V is TRBV7-8 and J is TRBJ2-3, with D unclear. Per germline, CDR1 SGHVS and CDR2 FQNEAQ. The CDR3 is 13 amino acids. Trimming pared 6 bases from V and 4 bases from J, leaving 11 bases between. DNA for the CDR3: TGTGCCAGCAGACGGCTAAACGCAGATACGCAGTATTTT. This codes for CASRRLNADTQYF.

The chain links TRBV4-1 to TRBJ2-3, with D tentatively TRBD2 (5 bases). Germline V lookup: CDR1 MGHRA, CDR2 YSYEKL. Trimming pared 4 bases from V and 0 bases from J, leaving 11 bases between. This CDR3 contains 15 residues. In nucleotides, the CDR3 is TGCGCCAGCAGCCCAGCGGATCCTAGCACAGATACGCAGTATTTT. Translated, it gives CASSPADPSTDTQYF.

J is TRBJ2-3 and V is TRBV29-1, with D possibly TRBD1 on 5 matching bases. V was cut by 5 bases and J by 4 bases, with 22 bases left in between. Germline values: CDR1 SQVTM, CDR2 ANQGSEA. The CDR3 covers 16 residues. The CDR3 protein is CSVNQQVQSSADTQYF. The CDR3 DNA is TGCAGCGTTAATCAACAGGTCCAATCGAGCGCAGATACGCAGTATTTT.

The chain couples TRBV5-4 to TRBJ1-1; D is ambiguous. The CDR3 contains 14 residues. Trimming removed 0 bases at V and 1 base at J, with 7 bases between. Germline assignment: CDR1 SGHNT and CDR2 YYREEE (reference sequence). Here the CDR3 DNA reads TGTGCCAGCAGCTTGGAACTGGCGAACACTGAAGCTTTCTTT. Protein sequence: CASSLELANTEAFF.

Only one count was recorded for this clone. The chain couples TRBV19 to TRBJ1-5, with no clear D. This CDR3 comprises 15 residues. CDR1 is LNHDA, CDR2 SQIVND, per germline (reference sequence). V lost 1 base, J lost 4 bases, and 11 bases lay in between. The CDR3: CASSIAGDRNQPQHF. The CDR3 region has the DNA TGTGCCAGTAGTATAGCCGGGGATAGGAATCAGCCCCAGCATTTT.

The J gene is TRBJ2-3, the V gene TRBV2; D remains unclear. Germline V gives CDR1 SNHLY, CDR2 FYNNEI. Trimming removed 7 bases from V and 3 bases from J, with 11 bases in between. This CDR3 comprises 13 residues. DNA of the CDR3: TGTGCCAGCACTTCTAGTCGAACAGATACGCAGTATTTT. Translating gives CASTSSRTDTQYF.

The chain joins TRBV28 to TRBJ1-2, with a tentative D call TRBD1 (5 bases). This CDR3 contains 15 residues. V was shortened by 2 bases and J by 4 bases, with 14 bases between the two germline ends. Per the germline V gene, CDR1 is MDHEN and CDR2 is SYDVKM. CDR3 protein: CASSLGTQGSYGYTF. CDR3 coding DNA: TGTGCCAGCAGTTTAGGGACTCAGGGATCCTATGGCTACACCTTC.

The chain has TRBV7-6 and TRBJ2-5; D not certain. The CDR3 has 15 residues. Per the germline V gene, CDR1 is SGHVS and CDR2 is FNYEAQ. The V end lost 0 bases, the J end lost 2 bases, and 10 bases lay between the germline ends. The CDR3 spells CASSLALSVQETQYF. CDR3 nucleotide sequence: TGTGCCAGCAGCTTAGCGCTGTCCGTGCAAGAGACCCAGTACTTC.

The table lists this clone with a count of one. The rearrangement joins TRBV10-3 to TRBJ2-3, with 8 bases fitting TRBD2. The CDR3 is made up of 16 amino acids. Germline-derived CDR1 and CDR2 are ENHRY and SYGVKD. After removal of 3 bases from V and 4 bases from J, the junction contained 9 bases not matched to a gene. In DNA form, the CDR3 reads TGTGCCATCAGTGATCAGGCGGGGGGCCCGTCAGATACGCAGTATTTT. Its translation is CAISDQAGGPSDTQYF.

This chain connects TRBV15 to TRBJ2-6; D uncertain. V was pared by 0 bases and J by 0 bases, with 9 bases between. This CDR3 contains 17 residues. CDR1 and CDR2 from the germline V gene are LNHNV and YYDKDF (reference sequence). CDR3 sequence reads: CATSRDRSTSGANVLTF. The CDR3 coding sequence is TGTGCCACCAGCAGAGACAGATCCACCTCTGGGGCCAACGTCCTGACTTTC.

This clone showed up just once. CDR3 loop: CASSLRGMDYEQYF. For the CDR3, the DNA is TGTGCCAGCAGTTTACGAGGGATGGATTACGAGCAGTACTTC. This chain joins TRBV27 and TRBJ2-7; weak D call: TRBD2 (5 bases). Germline-derived CDR1 and CDR2 are MNHEY and SMNVEV (reference sequence). This CDR3 has 14 residues. V lost 2 bases to trimming and J lost 4 bases, with 12 bases between them.

This clone came up a few times. The V call is TRBV6-5, the J call TRBJ2-7, with 11 bases matching TRBD1. Trimming cost V 6 bases and J 0 bases; bases outside gene matches: 1. CDR3 length: 14 residues. CDR1 and CDR2 (germline): MNHEY, SVGAGI. CDR3 residues: CASRGQGGSYEQYF. The CDR3 DNA sequence: TGTGCCAGCAGGGGACAGGGGGGCTCCTACGAGCAGTACTTC.

This clone was seen a handful of times. The chain couples TRBV29-1 to TRBJ2-5; D may be TRBD2 (5 bases). This CDR3 has 12 residues. V dropped 4 bases and J dropped 0 bases, with 6 bases sitting between them. Germline-derived CDR1 and CDR2 are SQVTM and ANQGSEA. The CDR3 here is CSVGRHQETQYF. The CDR3 bases are TGCAGCGTTGGGAGGCACCAAGAGACCCAGTACTTC.

The CDR3 bases are TGTGCCAGCAGCCTCTTGAAGGGAGGTTCGAGTGATGAAAAACTGTTTTTT. It encodes CASSLLKGGSSDEKLFF. V is TRBV7-8 and J is TRBJ1-4, with D uncertain. This CDR3 is built from 17 residues. Germline loops: CDR1 SGHVS, CDR2 FQNEAQ. Trimming shortened V by 5 bases and J by 6 bases, and 22 bases separated the two germline ends. Full variable domain (rest looked up from reference TRBV7-8 and TRBJ1-4): GAGVSQSPRYKVAKRGQDVALRCDPISGHVSLFWYQQALGQGPEFLTYFQNEAQLDKSGLPSDRFFAERPEGSVSTLKIQRTQQEDSAVYLCASSLLKGGSSDEKLFFGSGTQLSVL.

The chain joins TRBV5-1 to TRBJ2-3; no definite D call. Germline V gene data show CDR1 as SGHRS and CDR2 as YFSETQ. Trimming removed 0 bases from V and 0 bases from J, with 5 bases in between. The CDR3 covers 14 residues. In DNA form, the CDR3 reads TGCGCCAGCAGCTTGGAAGGGAGCACAGATACGCAGTATTTT. This translates into CASSLEGSTDTQYF.

This clone was detected only a few times. The same CDR3 can be traced to other DNA sequences in this sample. The J gene is TRBJ1-1, the V gene TRBV7-9; D possibly corresponds to TRBD1 (5 bases). V lost 1 base and J lost 1, with 7 bases in between. The CDR3 is made up of 14 amino acids. Germline lookup yields CDR1 SEHNR and CDR2 FQNEAQ (reference sequence). CDR3 bases: TGTGCCAGCAGCTTAGTTACAGGGAACACTGAAGCTTTCTTT. As protein: CASSLVTGNTEAFF.

This clone showed up just once. The gene calls are TRBV5-6 and TRBJ1-2; D remains unclear. The length of the CDR3 is 14 residues. Looked up from germline, CDR1 is SGHDT and CDR2 is YYEEEE. Deletions cut 0 bases from V and 0 bases from J, with 6 bases between. CDR3 in amino acids: CASSLAGTNYGYTF. The CDR3 DNA follows: TGTGCCAGCAGCTTGGCGGGGACTAACTATGGCTACACCTTC.

This clone was recorded a few times. The rearrangement joins TRBV30 to TRBJ1-1, with unresolved D. V was cut by 1 base and J by 1 base, with 7 bases left in between. The CDR3 spans 13 residues. CDR1 is GTSNPN, CDR2 SVGIG, per germline (reference sequence). The CDR3: CAWSGHTNTEAFF. Written as DNA, the CDR3 is TGTGCCTGGAGTGGACACACGAACACTGAAGCTTTCTTT.

The sample holds a few counts of this clone. The V and J genes are TRBV7-2 and TRBJ1-6; TRBD1 matches 8 bases. Germline V lookup: CDR1 SGHTA, CDR2 FQGNSA. The CDR3 extends over 17 amino acids. V lost 3 bases, J lost 2 bases, and 6 bases stayed unmatched. CDR3: CASSFRTGRAYNSPLHF. As DNA, the CDR3 is TGTGCCAGCAGCTTCCGGACAGGGAGGGCCTATAATTCACCCCTCCACTTT.